The T cell receptor beta chain described here comes from a study of cytomegalovirus exposure and HLA in healthy donors. PCR amplification relied on 60 Vbeta primers (plus 13 Jbeta primers). Assay used: immunoSEQ multiplex PCR; TCRdb lists only in-frame clones, some missing. The repertoire holds about 110,000 clones, with around four fifths as singletons. This CDR3 region has 16 residues. The V end lost 1 base, the J end lost 7 bases, and 19 bases lay between the germline ends. Germline CDR1 SGHVS, CDR2 FQNEAQ. General study results and limits: TCR beta chain V- and J-gene trimming was linked, in a later analysis, to a missense variant in DCLRE1C. TRBV6-2, TRBV6-3 and other indistinguishable V segments were excluded.

As concerns this clone: Antigen unknown.

The sequencing input was PBMCs. The clonotype comes from a man aged 25-45 years in good health and CMV-seropositive. The chain couples TRBV7-8 to TRBJ1-2; maybe TRBD1 (6 bases). This CDR3 reads CASSLESQNSGVGYTF. The CDR3 region has the DNA TGTGCCAGCAGCTTAGAATCCCAGAACTCAGGGGTTGGCTACACCTTC.